This entry features one T cell receptor (beta chain) sequence. What this receptor recognizes is not known. Base qualities are not provided; no much larger clone lies one nucleotide away. Taken with the paper, the label for time point translates to: pre-treatment baseline. Blood was sampled before treatment (T0) and at week 3 (W3), after the first cycle of checkpoint blockade. Except for two patients with rapid clinical progression, response was assessed 12 weeks after the first infusion by RECIST 1.1; disease control meant complete response, partial response or stable disease. Patients were excluded for prior systemic cancer treatment, concomitant immunosuppressant therapy or synchronous other active malignancies. Both bulk PBMC and plasma cell-free DNA were sequenced for TCR beta so that circulating cells and T cell turnover could be tracked. Lymphoprep and SepMate tubes were used to isolate PBMC from blood, and red cell lysis was then performed. DNA from PBMC and sorted T cell subsets was extracted with QIAamp DNA Blood Mini kits.

The data derive from a study of blood T cell dynamics during melanoma immunotherapy (dated by TCRdb to 2018 to 2020). Background on the whole study: The patients had metastatic melanoma and were given first-line pembrolizumab or nivolumab plus ipilimumab as standard of care in the United Kingdom. Peripheral T cell receptor repertoires of metastatic melanoma patients were profiled before and after one cycle of checkpoint inhibitor therapy to find early correlates of response. A training cohort was formed from consecutive patients, and a further independent group of patients from the same centre was pooled into an external validation set.

The germline V end is reduced by 4 bases and the J end by 6 bases; junction bases left unmatched: 7. Counted from cysteine to phenylalanine, this CDR3 has 15 amino acids. Only CDR3 DNA remains: 45 bases, in frame from the first base. Looking up the germline V gene yields CDR1 SGDLS and CDR2 YYNGEE. General findings and caveats noted by the study authors: Whether the T cell clones behind the repertoire changes were melanoma-specific or instead reflected general immune activation was something the study could not determine. A bifurcated reorganization of the PBMC repertoire at W3, with increased clonality or increased diversity, was observed in patients who later achieved disease control, unlike in progressors. The relatively small sample size was recognized as a factor that could limit how well the results generalize.

A fixed 350 ng of DNA was loaded for every bulk PBMC sample. TCR beta CDR3 sequences were amplified from genomic DNA with the immunoSEQ TCRb Assay kit following manufacturer instructions. The KAPA Library Quantification Kit for Illumina platforms was used to quantify pooled libraries by qPCR. Sequencing of the pooled libraries was done on an Illumina NextSeq 500, with clustering at about 0.55-1.2 pM. In the paper's pipeline: TCR data were analyzed using immunoSEQ ANALYZER and the R LymphoSeq package. A rearrangement efficiency score was calculated as productive divided by the sum of productive and non-productive CDR3 sequences. Within each patient, timepoints were compared pairwise for clonality, measured with the Gini coefficient, and for diversity, measured with the Renyi index at alpha=1. Clonal relatedness, based on an edit distance of 3, and repertoire similarity, based on the Bhattacharyya coefficient, were both computed in LymphoSeq. To classify response, a linear discriminant analysis based on week-3 changes in clonality and diversity was built using the R MASS and caret packages. In TCRdb, the immuneACCESS table is reduced to in-frame sequences with V and J assigned. These tables do not hold every clone; where another copy was compared, an unresolved V gene accounts for under half, and the others remain unexplained. The V and J calls and clone size come from that table; D and trimming were worked out from the DNA. The sample has 16,000 or so clones on record, 90% to 95% of them singletons. The top ten constitute roughly 2% of the sample.

Sample: blood, taken from a patient treated with checkpoint blockade. This chain is built from TRBV9 and TRBJ2-1; the central 10 bases match TRBD1. The sequence came from a human donor with melanoma. The nucleotide sequence is given as TGTGCCAGCAGCCTTCGACAGGGGGCGCGCAATGAGCAGTTCTTC. It specifies CASSLRQGARNEQFF.